This T cell receptor (beta chain) was obtained from a study of CD8 T cells in ankylosing spondylitis. Researchers built TCR beta libraries using quantitative 5'-RACE with molecular barcodes. Via MiXCR, TCRdb re-called the 5' RACE reads, giving one row per CDR3 protein. The sample has tens of thousands of distinct CDR3 sequences; approximately 8.9% are singletons. Details on this clonotype: What it recognizes is unknown.

Study-wide findings and caveats: A motif of 7 or 8 highly homologous TCR beta variants was seen as apparently characteristic of ankylosing spondylitis blood. Disease-associated clones were CD8+ and fairly uncommon in peripheral blood.

This CDR3 region has 13 residues. CDR1 is MNHEY and CDR2 is SMNVEV in the germline V gene (reference sequence). With 5 bases clipped from V and 6 bases from J, the junction kept 6 bases outside the gene matches. Material: blood, either unsorted or a sorted T cell fraction (not recorded which). The source is a male donor with ankylosing spondylitis. V usage is TRBV27 and J usage is TRBJ2-5; 7 bases are a match to TRBD1. The CDR3 region is CASSPRQGQTQYF. The CDR3 DNA follows: TGTGCCAGCAGTCCGCGACAGGGTCAGACCCAGTACTTC.